This TCR beta chain was profiled in a study of response to subunit inactivated influenza vaccine (dated by TCRdb to the late 2010s). Turning to the overall study: Deep quantitative T cell receptor repertoire profiling was used in the study to track responses to a trivalent subunit inactivated influenza vaccine. Summary of the overall study and its limitations: The authors suggested that each seasonal influenza vaccination may recruit only a limited number of new T cells.

Note on this clonotype: The clone's antigen remains unknown. Per-base qualities were not stored, and no clone one base away is much larger.

V drops 3 bases and J drops 4 bases, leaving 10 bases in between. Including the terminal cysteine and phenylalanine, the CDR3 comprises 14 residues. The read is trimmed to its CDR3 DNA, 42 bases read in frame from base 1. CDR1 SGHRS and CDR2 YFSETQ were looked up in the germline V gene. Library construction relied on RT-PCR. TCRdb lists the instrument as Illumina HiSeq 2500. The raw public data were reprocessed by TCRdb itself: fastp quality trimming at Q25, MiXCR clonotype calling, in-frame beta chains only. For every CDR3 protein sequence, its rows merge into one entry that carries the most common genes and DNA. This sample comprises hundreds of thousands of distinct CDR3 sequences, roughly 12% of them detected only once. Approximately 11% of the sample rests with the top ten. The same sample was also studied in work on T cells expressing NK-cell markers. As that second study puts it: The TCR beta cDNA libraries were made using 5'RACE template switching, a step that added both a universal primer site and unique molecular identifiers. Three sorted T-cell subsets (CD3+CD56+NKG2C+, CD3+CD56+NKG2C- and CD3+CD56-NKG2C+) from about 8 donors had their TCR beta-chain repertoires profiled. Of the eight sequenced donors, seven were found to be HCMV-seropositive and one was found to be HCMV-seronegative. To restrict sorting to alphabetaTCR-expressing T cells, an anti-gammadeltaTCR antibody was added in several experiments. In more than 5 donors, the dominant CD3+CD56+NKG2C+ clonotypes were found to rank among the top 10 CD8+ clonotypes and to make up roughly 1.0-7.0% of CD8+ T cells. Those dominant clonotypes were again the most abundant among CD3+CD56-NKG2C+ cells in a handful of donors, at roughly 28.3-60.1%. Whether the expanded NKG2C-expressing T cell clones were specific for HCMV antigens was left unclear. Randomly selected healthy volunteers, three men and five women, were used as the eight sequenced donors. HCMV-specific IgG was detected in serum with a commercial ELISA kit to determine HCMV serostatus. Peripheral blood mononuclear cells were isolated from blood by Ficoll density gradient centrifugation. Bulk peripheral blood T-cell repertoires were additionally sequenced from unsorted PBMC for several donors. cDNA synthesis was primed from the TCR beta constant segment and was followed by two successive PCR amplification steps. Illumina HiSeq 2000/2500, MiSeq or NextSeq was used to sequence libraries as 2 x 150 bp reads. Reads were demultiplexed and grouped by UMI with MIGEC, and clonotypes were assembled and quantified with MiTCR. Only TCR cDNA sequences supported by at least two reads were kept to exclude erroneous sequences. The tcR package was used for downstream repertoire analysis, and clonotypes were matched across fractions by CDR3 nucleotide sequence plus V segment. Antigen specificity was annotated against VDJdb with VDJmatch, allowing one amino acid substitution in CDR3.

This sequence was found in a man in his fifties who received an inactivated influenza vaccine. Donor details come from another sample of the same person, matched by shared clones. This specimen consisted of PBMCs from blood, obtained on the day of vaccination. Here the chain combines TRBV5-1 and TRBJ2-2; TRBD1 could be the D gene, as 6 bases match. The CDR3 region reads CASSSSGVTGELFF. The nucleotide sequence is TGCGCCAGCAGCTCTTCAGGGGTCACCGGGGAGCTGTTTTTT. The entire variable domain, with the stretches around the CDR3 drawn from the reference TRBV5-1 and TRBJ2-2 proteins, is KAGVTQTPRYLIKTRGQQVTLSCSPISGHRSVSWYQQTPGQGLQFLFEYFSETQRNKGNFPGRFSGRQFSNSRSEMNVSTLELGDSALYLCASSSSGVTGELFFGEGSRLTVL.